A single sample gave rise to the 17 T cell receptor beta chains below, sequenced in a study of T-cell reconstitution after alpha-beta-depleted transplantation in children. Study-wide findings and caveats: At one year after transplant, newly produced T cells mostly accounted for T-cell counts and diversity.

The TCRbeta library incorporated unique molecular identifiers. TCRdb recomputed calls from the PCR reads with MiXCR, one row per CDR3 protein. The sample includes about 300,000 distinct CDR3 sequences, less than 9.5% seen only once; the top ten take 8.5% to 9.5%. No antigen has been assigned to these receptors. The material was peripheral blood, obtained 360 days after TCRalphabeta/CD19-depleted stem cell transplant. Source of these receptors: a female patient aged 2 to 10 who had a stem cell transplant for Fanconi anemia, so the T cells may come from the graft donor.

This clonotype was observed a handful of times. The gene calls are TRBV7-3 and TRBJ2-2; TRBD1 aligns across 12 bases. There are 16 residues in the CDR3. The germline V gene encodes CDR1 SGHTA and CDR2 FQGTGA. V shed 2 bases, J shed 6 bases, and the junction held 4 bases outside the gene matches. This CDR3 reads CASSLSGTGGAGELFF. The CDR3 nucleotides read TGTGCCAGCAGCTTATCAGGGACAGGGGGCGCCGGGGAGCTGTTTTTT.

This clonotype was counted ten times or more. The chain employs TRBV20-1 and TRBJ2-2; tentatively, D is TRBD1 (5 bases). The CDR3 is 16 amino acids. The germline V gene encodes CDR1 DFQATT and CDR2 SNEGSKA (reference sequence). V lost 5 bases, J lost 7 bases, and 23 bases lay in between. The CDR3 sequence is CSAPPFKGPGYGELFF. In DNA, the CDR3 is TGCAGTGCTCCCCCCTTCAAGGGGCCAGGGTACGGGGAGCTGTTTTTT.

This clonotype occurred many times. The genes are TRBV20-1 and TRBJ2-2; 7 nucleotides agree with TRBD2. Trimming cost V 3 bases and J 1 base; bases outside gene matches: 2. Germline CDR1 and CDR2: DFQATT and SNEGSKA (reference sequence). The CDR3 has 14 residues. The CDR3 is CSARSSGNTGELFF. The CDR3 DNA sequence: TGCAGTGCTAGGTCTAGCGGGAACACCGGGGAGCTGTTTTTT.

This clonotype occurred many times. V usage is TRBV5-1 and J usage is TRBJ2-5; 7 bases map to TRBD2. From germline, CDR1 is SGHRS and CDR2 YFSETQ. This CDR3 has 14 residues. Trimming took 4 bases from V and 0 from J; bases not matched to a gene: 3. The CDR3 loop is CASSLGTNQETQYF. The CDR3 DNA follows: TGCGCCAGCAGCCTCGGGACTAACCAAGAGACCCAGTACTTC. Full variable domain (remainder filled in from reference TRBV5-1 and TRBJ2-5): KAGVTQTPRYLIKTRGQQVTLSCSPISGHRSVSWYQQTPGQGLQFLFEYFSETQRNKGNFPGRFSGRQFSNSRSEMNVSTLELGDSALYLCASSLGTNQETQYFGPGTRLLVL.

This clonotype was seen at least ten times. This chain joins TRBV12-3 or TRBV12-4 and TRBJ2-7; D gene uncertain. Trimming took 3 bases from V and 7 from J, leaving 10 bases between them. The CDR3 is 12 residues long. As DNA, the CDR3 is TGTGCCAGCAGTTTGCTATTCGGAGAGCAGTACTTC. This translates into CASSLLFGEQYF.

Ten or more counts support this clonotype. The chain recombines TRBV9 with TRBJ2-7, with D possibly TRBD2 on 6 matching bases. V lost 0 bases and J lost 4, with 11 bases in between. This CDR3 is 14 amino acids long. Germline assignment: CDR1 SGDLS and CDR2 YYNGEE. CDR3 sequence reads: CASSVAGRGYEQYF. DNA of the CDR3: TGTGCCAGCAGCGTAGCGGGACGGGGGTACGAGCAGTACTTC.

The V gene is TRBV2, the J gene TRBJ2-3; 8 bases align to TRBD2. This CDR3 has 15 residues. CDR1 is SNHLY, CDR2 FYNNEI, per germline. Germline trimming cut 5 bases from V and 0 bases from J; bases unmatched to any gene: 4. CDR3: CASSHWTSSTDTQYF. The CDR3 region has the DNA TGTGCCAGCAGTCACTGGACTAGCAGCACAGATACGCAGTATTTT. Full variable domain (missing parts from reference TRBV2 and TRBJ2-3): EPEVTQTPSHQVTQMGQEVILRCVPISNHLYFYWYRQILGQKVEFLVSFYNNEISEKSEIFDDQFSVERPDGSNFTLKIRSTKLEDSAMYFCASSHWTSSTDTQYFGPGTRLTVL.

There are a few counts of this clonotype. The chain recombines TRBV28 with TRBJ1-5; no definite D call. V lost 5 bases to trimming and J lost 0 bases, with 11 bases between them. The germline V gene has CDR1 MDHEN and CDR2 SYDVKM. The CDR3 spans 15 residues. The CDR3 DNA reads TGTGCCAGCAGTAGTGACACGCTTAGCAATCAGCCCCAGCATTTT. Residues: CASSSDTLSNQPQHF.

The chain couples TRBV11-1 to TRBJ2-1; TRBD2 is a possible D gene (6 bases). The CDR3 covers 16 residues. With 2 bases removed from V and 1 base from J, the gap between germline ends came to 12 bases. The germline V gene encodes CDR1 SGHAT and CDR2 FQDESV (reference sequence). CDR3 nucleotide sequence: TGTGCCAGCAGCTTAATCAGCGGGTTTTCCTACAATGAGCAGTTCTTC. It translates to CASSLISGFSYNEQFF.

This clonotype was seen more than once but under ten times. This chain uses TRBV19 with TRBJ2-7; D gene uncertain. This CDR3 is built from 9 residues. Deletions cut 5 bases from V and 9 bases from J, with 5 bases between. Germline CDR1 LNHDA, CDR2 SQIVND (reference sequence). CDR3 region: CASSGVQYF. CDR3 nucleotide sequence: TGTGCCAGTAGTGGTGTGCAGTACTTC.

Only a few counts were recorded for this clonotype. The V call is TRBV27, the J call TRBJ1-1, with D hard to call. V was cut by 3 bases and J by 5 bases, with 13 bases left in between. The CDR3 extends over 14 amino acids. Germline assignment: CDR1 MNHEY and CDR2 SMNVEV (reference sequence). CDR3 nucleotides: TGTGCCAGCAGTTTTAGAGGTGAGGTTACTGAAGCTTTCTTT. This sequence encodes CASSFRGEVTEAFF.

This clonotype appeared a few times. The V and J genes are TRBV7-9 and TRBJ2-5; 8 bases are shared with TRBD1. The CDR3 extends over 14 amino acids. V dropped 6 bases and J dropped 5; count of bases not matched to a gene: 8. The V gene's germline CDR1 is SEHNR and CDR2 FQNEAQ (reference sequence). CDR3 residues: CASSLLRGLETQYF. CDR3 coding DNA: TGTGCCAGCAGTCTCCTCAGGGGGCTGGAGACCCAGTACTTC.

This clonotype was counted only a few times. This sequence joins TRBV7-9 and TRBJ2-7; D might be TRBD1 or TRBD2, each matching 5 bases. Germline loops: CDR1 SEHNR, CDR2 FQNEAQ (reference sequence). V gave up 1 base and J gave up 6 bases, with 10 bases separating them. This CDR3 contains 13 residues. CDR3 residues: CASSLVSRGEQYV. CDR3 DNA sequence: TGTGCCAGCAGCTTAGTGTCGAGGGGCGAGCAGTACGTC.

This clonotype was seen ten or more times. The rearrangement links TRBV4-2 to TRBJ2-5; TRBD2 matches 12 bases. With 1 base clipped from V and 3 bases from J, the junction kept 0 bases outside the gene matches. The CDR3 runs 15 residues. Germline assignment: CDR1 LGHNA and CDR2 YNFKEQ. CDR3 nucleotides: TGTGCCAGCAGCCAAGGACTAGCGGGGGAAGAGACCCAGTACTTC. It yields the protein CASSQGLAGEETQYF.

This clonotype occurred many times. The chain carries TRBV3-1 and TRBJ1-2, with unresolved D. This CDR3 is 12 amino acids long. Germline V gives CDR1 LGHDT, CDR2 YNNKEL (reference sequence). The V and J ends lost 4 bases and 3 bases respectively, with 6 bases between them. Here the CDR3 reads CASSRRDYGYTF. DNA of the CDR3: TGTGCCAGCAGCCGACGGGACTATGGCTACACCTTC.

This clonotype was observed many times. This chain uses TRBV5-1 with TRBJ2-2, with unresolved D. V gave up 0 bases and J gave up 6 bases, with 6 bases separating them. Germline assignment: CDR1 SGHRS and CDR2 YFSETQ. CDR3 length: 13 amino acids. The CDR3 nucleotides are TGCGCCAGCAGCTTGGGAGGTGCCGGGGAGCTGTTTTTT. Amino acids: CASSLGGAGELFF.

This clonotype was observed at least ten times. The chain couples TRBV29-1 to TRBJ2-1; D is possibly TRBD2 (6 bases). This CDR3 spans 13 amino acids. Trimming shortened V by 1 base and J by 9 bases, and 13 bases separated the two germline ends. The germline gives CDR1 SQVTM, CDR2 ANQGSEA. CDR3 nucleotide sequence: TGCAGCGTTGAAGGAATAGGTAGCGGTGAGCAGTTCTTC. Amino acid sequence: CSVEGIGSGEQFF.